The entry below gives a single TCR beta chain sequence along with its context. Its antigen is unknown. V lost 6 bases and J lost 6, with 20 bases in between. This CDR3 has 15 residues. CDR1 LNHDA and CDR2 SQIVND come from the germline V gene (reference sequence). Some clones are missing from TCRdb's copy, which holds only in-frame ones; the method was immunoSEQ multiplex PCR. This table holds 35,000 to 50,000 clones, about 95% found once. The data are from a study of T cell clonotyping in hematopoietic cell transplantation. Overall study findings and caveats: At the given depth, recipient repertoires were over 97% de novo clonotypes. Pathologically expanded recipient clonotypes increased progressively from day 30 to day 180 as diversity fell. Graft donor and pretransplant recipient Inverse Simpson Index values predicted broader posttransplant TCR diversity.

The clonotype was recovered from a man between 25 and 39 years old in good health. Some clones in this sample may be carry-over from other donors' samples. J is TRBJ1-2 and V is TRBV19; D unclear. Sequenced input: peripheral blood mononuclear cells. Here the CDR3 DNA reads TGTGCCAGTAGGATTGGGAACCTCGAGACCAATGGCTACACCTTC. It encodes CASRIGNLETNGYTF.